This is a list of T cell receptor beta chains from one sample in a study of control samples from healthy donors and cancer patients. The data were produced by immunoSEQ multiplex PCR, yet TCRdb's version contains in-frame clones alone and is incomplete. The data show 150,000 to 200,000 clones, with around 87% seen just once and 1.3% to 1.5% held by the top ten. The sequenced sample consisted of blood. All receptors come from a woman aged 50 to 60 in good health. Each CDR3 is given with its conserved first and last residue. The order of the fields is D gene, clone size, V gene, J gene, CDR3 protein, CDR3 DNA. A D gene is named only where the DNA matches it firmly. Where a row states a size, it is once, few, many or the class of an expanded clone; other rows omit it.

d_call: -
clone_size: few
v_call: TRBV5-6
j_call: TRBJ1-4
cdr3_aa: CASSLGGNRAGEKLFF
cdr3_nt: TGTGCCAGCAGCTTGGGAGGTAACAGGGCCGGCGAAAAACTGTTTTTT

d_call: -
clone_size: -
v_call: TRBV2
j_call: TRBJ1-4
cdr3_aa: CASRGWDKDEKLFF
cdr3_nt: TGTGCCAGCAGGGGGTGGGACAAGGATGAAAAACTGTTTTTT

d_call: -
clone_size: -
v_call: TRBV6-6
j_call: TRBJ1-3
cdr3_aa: CASSYSSAPGGTIYF
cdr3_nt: TGTGCCAGCAGTTACTCGAGCGCCCCCGGTGGCACCATATATTTT

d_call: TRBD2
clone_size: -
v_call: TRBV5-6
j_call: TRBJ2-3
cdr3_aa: CASSWTGTSGGTDTQYF
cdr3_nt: TGTGCCAGCAGCTGGACCGGGACTAGCGGGGGTACAGATACGCAGTATTTT

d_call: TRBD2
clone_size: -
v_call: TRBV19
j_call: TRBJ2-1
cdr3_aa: CASSIGSSGYNEQFF
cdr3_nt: TGTGCCAGTAGTATAGGGTCTAGCGGTTACAATGAGCAGTTCTTC

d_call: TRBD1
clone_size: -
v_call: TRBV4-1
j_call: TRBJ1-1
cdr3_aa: CASSVRQGAWNTEAFF
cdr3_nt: TGCGCCAGCAGCGTGCGACAGGGGGCCTGGAACACTGAAGCTTTCTTT

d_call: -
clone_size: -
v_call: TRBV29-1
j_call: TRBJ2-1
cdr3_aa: CSTSTRPPEQFF
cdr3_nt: TGCAGCACATCCACCCGGCCCCCGGAGCAGTTCTTC

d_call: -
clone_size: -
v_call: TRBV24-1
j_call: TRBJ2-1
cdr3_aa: CATSDLGRGLKGGNEQFF
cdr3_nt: TGTGCCACCAGTGATTTGGGCAGGGGCTTAAAGGGTGGCAATGAGCAGTTCTTC

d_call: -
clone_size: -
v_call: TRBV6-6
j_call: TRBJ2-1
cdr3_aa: CASSYTPESSYNEQFF
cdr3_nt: TGTGCCAGCAGTTACACGCCCGAGAGCTCCTACAATGAGCAGTTCTTC

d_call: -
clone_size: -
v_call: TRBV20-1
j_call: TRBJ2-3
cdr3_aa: CSVPDTQYF
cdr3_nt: TGCAGTGTACCAGATACGCAGTATTTT

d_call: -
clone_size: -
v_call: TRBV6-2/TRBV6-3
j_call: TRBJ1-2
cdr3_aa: CASSYEGPYYGYTF
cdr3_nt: TGTGCCAGCAGTTATGAGGGGCCCTACTATGGCTACACCTTC

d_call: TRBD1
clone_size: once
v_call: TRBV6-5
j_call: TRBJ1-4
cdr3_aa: CASSPGQRSEKLFF
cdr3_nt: TGTGCCAGCAGCCCGGGACAGCGAAGTGAAAAACTGTTTTTT

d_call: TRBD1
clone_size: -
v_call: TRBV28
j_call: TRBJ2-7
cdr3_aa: CASSTLDRGRQKQYF
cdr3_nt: TGTGCCAGCAGTACCCTGGACAGGGGGCGCCAAAAGCAGTACTTC

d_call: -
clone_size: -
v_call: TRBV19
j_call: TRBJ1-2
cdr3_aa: CASSIDGNYGYTF
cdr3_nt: TGTGCCAGTAGTATAGACGGGAACTATGGCTACACCTTC

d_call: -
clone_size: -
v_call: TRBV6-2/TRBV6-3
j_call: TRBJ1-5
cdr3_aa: CASSQQGNQPQHF
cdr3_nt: TGTGCCAGCAGCCAACAGGGCAATCAGCCCCAGCATTTT

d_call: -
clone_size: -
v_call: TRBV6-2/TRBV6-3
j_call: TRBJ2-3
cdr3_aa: CASSWGGITDTQYF
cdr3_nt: TGTGCCAGCAGCTGGGGTGGCATCACAGATACGCAGTATTTT

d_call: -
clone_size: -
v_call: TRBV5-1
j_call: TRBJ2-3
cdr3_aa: CASSHGQSTDTQYF
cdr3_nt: TGCGCCAGCAGTCACGGACAAAGCACAGATACGCAGTATTTT

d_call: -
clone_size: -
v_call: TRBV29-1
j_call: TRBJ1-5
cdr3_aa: CSVVQSSNQPQHF
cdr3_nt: TGCAGCGTTGTACAGTCTAGCAATCAGCCCCAGCATTTT

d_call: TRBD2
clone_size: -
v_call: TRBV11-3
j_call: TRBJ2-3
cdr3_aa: CASSLGLAEKTRDTQYF
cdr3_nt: TGTGCCAGCAGCTTGGGACTAGCGGAGAAGACGCGGGATACGCAGTATTTT

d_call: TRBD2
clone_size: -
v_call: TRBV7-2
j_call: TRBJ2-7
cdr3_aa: CASSPSGGPYEQYF
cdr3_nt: TGTGCCAGCAGCCCGAGCGGGGGCCCCTACGAGCAGTACTTC

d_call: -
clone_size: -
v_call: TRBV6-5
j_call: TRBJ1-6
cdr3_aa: CASSRDRNSPLHF
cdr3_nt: TGTGCCAGCAGTCGAGACAGAAATTCACCCCTCCACTTT

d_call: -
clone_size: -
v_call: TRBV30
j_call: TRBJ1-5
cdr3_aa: CAWSVNFGGGNQPQHF
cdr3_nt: TGTGCCTGGAGTGTAAATTTTGGGGGGGGCAATCAGCCCCAGCATTTT

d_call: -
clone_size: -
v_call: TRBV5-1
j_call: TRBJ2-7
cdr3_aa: CASSAGGGQGKDEQYF
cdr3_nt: TGCGCCAGCAGCGCGGGGGGGGGACAGGGGAAGGACGAGCAGTACTTC

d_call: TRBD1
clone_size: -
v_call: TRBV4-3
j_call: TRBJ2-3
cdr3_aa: CASSPGSSGQGGLPDTQYF
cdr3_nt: TGCGCCAGCAGCCCCGGATCGAGCGGACAGGGAGGTCTCCCAGATACGCAGTATTTT

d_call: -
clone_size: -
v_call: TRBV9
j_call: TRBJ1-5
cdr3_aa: CASSVGRGDQPQHF
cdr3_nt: TGTGCCAGCAGCGTAGGCCGGGGAGATCAGCCCCAGCATTTT

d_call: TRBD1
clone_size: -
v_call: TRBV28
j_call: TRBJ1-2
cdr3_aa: CASSSNRRGQLYGYTF
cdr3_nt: TGTGCCAGCAGTTCGAACCGCAGGGGGCAATTGTATGGCTACACCTTC

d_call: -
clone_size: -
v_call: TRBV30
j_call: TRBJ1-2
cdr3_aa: CAWSYPPIGQFLF
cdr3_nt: TGTGCCTGGAGTTATCCGCCGATCGGACAGTTCCTCTTC

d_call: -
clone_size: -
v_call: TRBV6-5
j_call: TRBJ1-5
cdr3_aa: CATSRDPGNQPQHF
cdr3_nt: TGTGCCACCTCCCGGGACCCTGGTAATCAGCCCCAGCATTTT